One and the same sample provided the 19 T cell receptor beta chains below, sequenced in a study of CD8 T cells in ankylosing spondylitis. TCRdb itself ran the 5' RACE reads through MiXCR, one entry per CDR3 protein. The sample records 200,000 or so distinct CDR3 sequences, 10% to 15% being singletons. Sequenced material: blood, either unsorted or a sorted T cell fraction (not recorded which). These receptors all come from a female donor with ankylosing spondylitis or in good health (not recorded which).

This clonotype showed up just a few times. V is TRBV7-9 and J is TRBJ2-1; a possible D gene is TRBD2 (7 bases). V lost 1 base to trimming and J lost 7 bases, with 20 bases between them. CDR3 length: 17 residues. The germline CDR1 and CDR2 sequences are SEHNR and FQNEAQ (reference sequence). CDR3 coding DNA: TGTGCCAGCAGCTTAGGGAGCGGGGTGGGGGCGAGGAATGAGCAGTTCTTC. The encoded protein is CASSLGSGVGARNEQFF.

This clonotype was detected many times. The chain has TRBV5-6 and TRBJ2-7, with 7 bases that match TRBD1. Trimming at V came to 4 bases and at J to 3 bases, leaving 10 bases not matched to a gene. This CDR3 has 15 residues. CDR1 and CDR2 (germline): SGHDT, YYEEEE. Here the CDR3 DNA reads TGTGCCAGCAGCACACCGACAGGGTATATCTACGAGCAGTACTTC. It encodes CASSTPTGYIYEQYF. Supplemented by reference TRBV5-6 and TRBJ2-7, the full variable domain reads DAGVTQSPTHLIKTRGQQVTLRCSPKSGHDTVSWYQQALGQGPQFIFQYYEEEERQRGNFPDRFSGHQFPNYSSELNVNALLLGDSALYLCASSTPTGYIYEQYFGPGTRLTVT.

This clonotype was observed a handful of times. The chain carries TRBV11-2 and TRBJ2-7; TRBD2 agrees at 16 bases. Germline V lookup: CDR1 SGHAT, CDR2 FQNNGV. J gave up 1 base and V 3 bases, and 6 bases lay outside the gene matches. CDR3 length: 18 amino acids. The CDR3 sequence: CASSLGLAGGPVSYEQYF. For the CDR3, the DNA is TGTGCCAGCAGCTTGGGACTAGCGGGAGGGCCGGTTTCCTACGAGCAGTACTTC.

This clonotype was counted a few times. This chain uses TRBV7-2 with TRBJ2-7; 7 bases agree with TRBD2. CDR1 and CDR2 from the germline V gene are SGHTA and FQGNSA. The length of the CDR3 is 12 residues. Trimming at V came to 5 bases and at J to 5 bases, leaving 3 bases not matched to a gene. The CDR3 loop is CASSHGGNEQYF. CDR3 nucleotides: TGTGCCAGCAGCCACGGGGGGAACGAGCAGTACTTC.

Regarding this clonotype: It may be a read error: a sequence one base away is much more abundant. The chain has TRBV7-2 and TRBJ2-5; TRBD1 matches at 8 bases. V was pared by 8 bases and J by 2 bases, with 10 bases of the junction left unmatched. The CDR3 is made up of 15 amino acids. Germline V gene data show CDR1 as SGHTA and CDR2 as FQGNSA. The CDR3 reads CASRVSRGLQETQYF. Written as DNA, the CDR3 is TGTGCCAGCCGAGTTTCCAGGGGGCTTCAAGAGACCCAGTACTTC.

CDR3 amino acids: CSANPSGSSIRGDTQYF. The DNA for the CDR3 is TGCAGTGCTAATCCTAGCGGGAGTAGTATTAGAGGAGATACGCAGTATTTT. The chain recombines TRBV20-1 with TRBJ2-3; 10 nucleotides align to TRBD2. CDR1 and CDR2 (germline): DFQATT, SNEGSKA (reference sequence). Losses at the gene ends were 4 bases for V and 5 bases for J; bases not matched to a gene: 15. CDR3 length: 17 amino acids.

The sample holds a few counts of this clonotype. The chain joins TRBV6-2 or TRBV6-3 to TRBJ1-5; weak D call: TRBD1 (5 bases). Trimming removed 8 bases from V and 2 bases from J, with 16 bases in between. Germline CDR1 and CDR2: MNHEY and SVGEGT. CDR3 length: 15 residues. The CDR3: CASRVGARRNQPQHF. The CDR3 DNA sequence: TGTGCCAGCCGAGTTGGGGCCCGGCGCAATCAGCCCCAGCATTTT.

The chain employs TRBV12-3 or TRBV12-4 and TRBJ1-5, with 8 bases that match TRBD1. The CDR3 sequence is 15 residues long. The V and J ends lost 6 bases and 0 bases, in that order; junction bases with no gene match: 4. The CDR3 region has the DNA TGTGCCAGCAGGCAGGGACAGGATAGCAATCAGCCCCAGCATTTT. Residues: CASRQGQDSNQPQHF.

This clonotype appeared a single time. The chain is built from TRBV6-1 and TRBJ2-7; a weak D match, TRBD2 (7 bases). This CDR3 has 14 residues. Trimming cost V 6 bases and J 7 bases, with 19 bases left between them. Germline lookup yields CDR1 MNHNS and CDR2 SASEGT. The DNA for the CDR3 is TGTGCCAGCAGGACCGGGACTAACACAGGGGAGCAGTACTTC. This codes for CASRTGTNTGEQYF.

This clonotype has a count of ten or more. The chain employs TRBV12-3 or TRBV12-4 and TRBJ1-3; D gene unclear. The V and J ends lost 3 bases and 0 bases respectively, with 15 bases between them. The CDR3 consists of 17 residues. The CDR3 protein is CASSFNPGSRSGNTIYF. The CDR3 DNA is TGTGCCAGCAGTTTTAACCCGGGGTCCCGCTCTGGAAACACCATATATTTT.

This clonotype was picked up many times. The chain couples TRBV5-5 to TRBJ2-3; D is ambiguous. The CDR3 has 16 residues. Trimming pared 0 bases from V and 2 bases from J, leaving 13 bases between. The germline gives CDR1 SGHKS, CDR2 YYEKEE (reference sequence). This CDR3 is CASSLGPIANTDTQYF. In DNA, the CDR3 is TGTGCCAGCAGCTTGGGACCCATCGCAAACACAGATACGCAGTATTTT.

Of note for this clonotype: This may come from a read error, since a much larger clone is one base off. This chain joins TRBV3-1 and TRBJ1-3; a weak D match, TRBD1 (5 bases). CDR1 and CDR2 from the germline V gene are LGHDT and YNNKEL (reference sequence). This CDR3 contains 14 residues. The CDR3 nucleotides are TGTGCCAGCAGCCAGCAGGGCTCTGGAGACACCATATATTTT. Translation gives CASSQQGSGDTIYF.

This clonotype appeared many times. The chain joins TRBV9 to TRBJ2-1, with 12 bases matching TRBD2. V gave up 4 bases and J gave up 6 bases; unmatched junction bases: 8. In germline, CDR1 is SGDLS, CDR2 YYNGEE. This CDR3 is 16 amino acids long. In nucleotides, the CDR3 is TGTGCCAGCAGCCTTACTGCGACTAGCGGGAGCAATGAGCAGTTCTTC. It yields the protein CASSLTATSGSNEQFF.

This clonotype was detected only a few times. V is TRBV7-9 and J is TRBJ2-1, with 11 nucleotides matching TRBD2. This CDR3 spans 17 amino acids. The V gene end was trimmed by 4 bases and the J gene end by 7 bases; junction bases not matched to a gene: 12. Germline CDR1 reads SEHNR; CDR2 reads FQNEAQ (reference sequence). The CDR3 region has the DNA TGTGCCAGCAGCTCGATGACTAGCGGGACCTCCCGGAATGAGCAGTTCTTC. It codes for CASSSMTSGTSRNEQFF.

This clonotype was recorded a few times. This sequence joins TRBV11-1 and TRBJ2-2, with 12 positions matching TRBD2. Germline trimming cut 1 base from V and 2 bases from J; bases unmatched to any gene: 8. The germline CDR1 and CDR2 sequences are SGHAT and FQDESV (reference sequence). The CDR3 is 19 amino acids. CDR3 nucleotide sequence: TGTGCCAGCAGCTTAGGCCCGCTAGCGGGAGGGACAAACACCGGGGAGCTGTTTTTT. This codes for CASSLGPLAGGTNTGELFF.

In this sample, this clonotype turned up many times. The rearrangement joins TRBV4-2 to TRBJ2-1; 11 bases line up with TRBD2. CDR1 is LGHNA and CDR2 is YNFKEQ in the germline V gene. Trimming removed 0 bases from V and 9 bases from J; junction bases left unmatched: 10. This CDR3 has 17 residues. CDR3 coding DNA: TGTGCCAGCAGCCAAGACCCGGCTAGCGGGAGGAATCCTGAGCAGTTCTTC. Amino acid sequence: CASSQDPASGRNPEQFF.

This clonotype was picked up many times. The chain has TRBV27 and TRBJ1-2; possible D gene TRBD1, 5 bases. The CDR3 has 14 residues. Germline V gene lookup returns CDR1 MNHEY and CDR2 SMNVEV (reference sequence). V lost 6 bases and J lost 6, with 17 bases in between. In nucleotides, the CDR3 is TGTGCCAGCAGAGAAAGCAGGGAAAGAAATGGCTACACCTTC. Translation gives CASRESRERNGYTF.

The chain recombines TRBV7-2 with TRBJ2-1; D ambiguous. Trimming cost V 1 base and J 15 bases, with 10 bases left between them. The germline CDR1 and CDR2 sequences are SGHTA and FQGNSA. This CDR3 comprises 11 residues. DNA of the CDR3: TGTGCCAGCAGCTTAGAAGCTAAAGCGTTCTTC. Amino acids: CASSLEAKAFF.

The rearrangement links TRBV18 to TRBJ2-7; D might be TRBD1 (5 bases). The CDR3 has 15 amino acids. The germline CDR1 and CDR2 sequences are KGHSH and LQKENI. Trimming shortened V by 2 bases and J by 2 bases, and 13 bases separated the two germline ends. The chain's CDR3 is CASSPRTGEPYEQYF. In nucleotides, the CDR3 is TGTGCCAGCTCACCAAGAACAGGTGAACCCTACGAGCAGTACTTC.